One sample yielded the 17 T cell receptor beta chains listed below, sequenced in a study of technical replicates of blood from several donors (TCRdb year 2017). Library method: the immunoSEQ multiplex PCR assay. TCRdb took this table from immuneACCESS and kept in-frame rearrangements with V and J called. Such tables lack part of the clones; where checked against another copy, unresolved V genes explain under half of the gap, and the rest is unexplained. Here the sample has about 84,000 clones; around 97% occur a single time. The top ten hold over 0.15% of the sample. Input material: T cells isolated from PBMCs. The receptors were sampled from a human donor in good health.

The rearrangement uses TRBV7-6 and TRBJ2-3; D is possibly TRBD2 (6 bases). V was cut by 3 bases and J by 5 bases, with 9 bases left in between. CDR1 SGHVS and CDR2 FNYEAQ come from the germline V gene. CDR3 length: 13 amino acids. For the CDR3, the DNA is TGTGCCAGCAGCTTGGGACTGGAAGATACGCAGTATTTT. Residues: CASSLGLEDTQYF.

The rearrangement joins TRBV28 to TRBJ1-1; D is unresolved. Between the trimmed V and J ends, which lost 7 bases and 0 bases, there was a span of 9 bases. The V gene's germline CDR1 is MDHEN and CDR2 SYDVKM. This CDR3 has 13 residues. CDR3 amino acids: CASTRLLNTEAFF. CDR3 nucleotide sequence: TGTGCCAGCACCCGCCTATTGAACACTGAAGCTTTCTTT. Full variable domain (outside the CDR3, taken from reference TRBV28 and TRBJ1-1): DVKVTQSSRYLVKRTGEKVFLECVQDMDHENMFWYRQDPGLGLRLIYFSYDVKMKEKGDIPEGYSVSREKKERFSLILESASTNQTSMYLCASTRLLNTEAFFGQGTRLTVV.

The gene calls are TRBV18 and TRBJ2-2, with unresolved D. Germline CDR1 reads KGHSH; CDR2 reads LQKENI. V lost 0 bases and J lost 6, with 14 bases in between. This CDR3 is built from 16 residues. CDR3 in amino acids: CASSPPVGRFPGELFF. The CDR3 region has the DNA TGTGCCAGCTCACCACCGGTTGGTCGGTTCCCCGGGGAGCTGTTTTTT. Full variable domain (rest looked up from reference TRBV18 and TRBJ2-2): NAGVMQNPRHLVRRRGQEARLRCSPMKGHSHVYWYRQLPEEGLKFMVYLQKENIIDESGMPKERFSAEFPKEGPSILRIQQVVRGDSAAYFCASSPPVGRFPGELFFGEGSRLTVL.

The chain is built from TRBV7-2 and TRBJ2-1, with TRBD2 identical over 7 bases. CDR3 size: 12 residues. Trimming removed 9 bases from V and 4 bases from J; junction bases left unmatched: 3. Germline CDR1 reads SGHTA; CDR2 reads FQGNSA. CDR3 DNA sequence: TGTGCCAGGGGGCGGGGGTACAATGAGCAGTTCTTC. Translation: CARGRGYNEQFF.

V is TRBV5-1 and J is TRBJ1-1; the D is unclear. The CDR3 contains 16 residues. Trimming left V 0 bases short and J 4 bases short, with 16 bases between. CDR1 SGHRS and CDR2 YFSETQ come from the germline V gene. The CDR3 here is CASSLGSAVVPTEAFF. CDR3 nucleotide sequence: TGCGCCAGCAGCTTGGGTTCCGCAGTGGTCCCCACTGAAGCTTTCTTT.

The V and J genes are TRBV7-9 and TRBJ1-4; D is perhaps TRBD1 (6 bases). The germline V gene encodes CDR1 SEHNR and CDR2 FQNEAQ (reference sequence). This CDR3 region has 17 residues. Deletions cut 5 bases from V and 7 bases from J, with 23 bases between. CDR3 bases: TGTGCCAGCAGCCCCCGGGGTCGACAGGCCGGAAGTGAAAAACTGTTTTTT. Translating it yields CASSPRGRQAGSEKLFF.

This clone came up once. The gene calls are TRBV7-8 and TRBJ2-7; TRBD2 aligns across 8 bases. The germline CDR1 and CDR2 sequences are SGHVS and FQNEAQ. Trimming took 6 bases from V and 0 from J; bases not matched to a gene: 4. The CDR3 is 14 amino acids. CDR3 DNA sequence: TGTGCCAGCAGGACTAGCGTCAGCTCCTACGAGCAGTACTTC. Protein product: CASRTSVSSYEQYF.

The chain combines TRBV29-1 with TRBJ1-1, with 9 bases that match TRBD1. Trimming cost V 0 bases and J 5 bases; bases outside gene matches: 10. Germline V gives CDR1 SQVTM, CDR2 ANQGSEA. CDR3 length: 16 residues. In DNA form, the CDR3 reads TGCAGCGTTGAAGATCCCGGGACAGGGCCTACAACTGAAGCTTTCTTT. This codes for CSVEDPGTGPTTEAFF.

This clone was counted a single time. The chain has TRBV10-3 and TRBJ1-2, with D unclear. This CDR3 contains 18 residues. Germline V gives CDR1 ENHRY, CDR2 SYGVKD. Trimming pared 0 bases from V and 2 bases from J, leaving 19 bases between. DNA for the CDR3: TGTGCCATCAGTGAGTCGAATTCTAACAGCTTGACGAACTATGGCTACACCTTC. This sequence encodes CAISESNSNSLTNYGYTF.

The chain joins TRBV2 to TRBJ2-7, with 7 positions matching TRBD2. The V gene's germline CDR1 is SNHLY and CDR2 FYNNEI. CDR3 length equals 12 residues. In DNA, the CDR3 is TGTGCTGGGAAGGGCGGGAGTTCCGAGCAGTACTTC. The encoded protein is CAGKGGSSEQYF.

V is TRBV29-1 and J is TRBJ2-7, with 13 bases identical to TRBD2. J lost 4 bases, V lost 5 bases, and 11 bases had no gene match. The germline V gene encodes CDR1 SQVTM and CDR2 ANQGSEA. The CDR3 runs 16 residues. The DNA for the CDR3 is TGCAGCGTTAAGACTAGCGGGAGGTCCGTGAGGTACGAGCAGTACTTC. This sequence encodes CSVKTSGRSVRYEQYF.

The chain couples TRBV9 to TRBJ1-1, with TRBD1 as a possible D gene (5 bases). V was clipped by 3 bases and J by 6 bases, with 12 bases between them. Germline CDR1 is SGDLS and CDR2 is YYNGEE. This CDR3 is 13 amino acids long. The CDR3, as DNA: TGTGCCAGCAGCGGCACAGGTTACGCTGAAGCTTTCTTT. Translating gives CASSGTGYAEAFF. Supplemented by reference TRBV9 and TRBJ1-1, the full variable domain reads DSGVTQTPKHLITATGQRVTLRCSPRSGDLSVYWYQQSLDQGLQFLIQYYNGEERAKGNILERFSAQQFPDLHSELNLSSLELGDSALYFCASSGTGYAEAFFGQGTRLTVV.

The V gene is TRBV27, the J gene TRBJ2-1, with D perhaps matching TRBD1 (5 bases). Trimming left V 6 bases short and J 9 bases short, with 9 bases between. Germline lookup yields CDR1 MNHEY and CDR2 SMNVEV (reference sequence). This CDR3 has 11 amino acids. This CDR3 is CASRTDSEQFF. DNA for the CDR3: TGTGCCAGCAGGACAGACAGTGAGCAGTTCTTC.

This clone appeared a single time. The CDR3 DNA follows: TGTGCCAGCACCAACCGGGACAGGGCCAACTATGGCTACACCTTC. It is translated as CASTNRDRANYGYTF. The rearrangement uses TRBV14 and TRBJ1-2; 9 bases fit TRBD1. CDR1 SGHDN and CDR2 FVKESK come from the germline V gene. The CDR3 has 15 amino acids. The V segment lost 7 bases and the J segment 2 bases; nucleotides outside the gene matches: 8.

This chain connects TRBV14 to TRBJ2-7; 12 bases agree with TRBD2. Germline CDR1 SGHDN, CDR2 FVKESK. V lost 3 bases to trimming and J lost 3 bases; unmatched junction nucleotides: 18. The length of the CDR3 is 20 residues. The chain's CDR3 is CASSHRHLTTSGRAYYEQYF. The CDR3 DNA reads as TGTGCCAGCAGCCACCGCCACCTTACGACTAGCGGGAGAGCCTACTACGAGCAGTACTTC.

The chain couples TRBV6-1 to TRBJ2-7; TRBD2 aligns across 14 bases. The CDR3 spans 15 residues. The V gene end was trimmed by 7 bases and the J gene end by 6 bases; junction bases not matched to a gene: 8. Per the germline V gene, CDR1 is MNHNS and CDR2 is SASEGT. The CDR3 region has the DNA TGTGCCAGCACTCTGACTAGCGGGGGGGCCGTCGAGCAGTACTTC. Its translation is CASTLTSGGAVEQYF.

This chain joins TRBV30 and TRBJ2-5, with a weak D call TRBD1 (5 bases). The CDR3 is 13 residues long. CDR1 and CDR2 from the germline V gene are GTSNPN and SVGIG (reference sequence). The CDR3 DNA sequence: TGTGCTCAGGACGAGCAGGGCCCAGAGACCCAGTACTTC. Its translation is CAQDEQGPETQYF.